This T cell receptor (beta chain) was captured by sequencing in a study of technical replicates of blood from a few donors. Assay: immunoSEQ multiplex PCR; the TCRdb copy retains only in-frame clones and omits some. The sample contains roughly 87,000 clones, 91% of which appear only once. Germline CDR1 and CDR2: SGHVS and FNYEAQ. With 3 bases removed from V and 0 bases from J, the gap between germline ends came to 7 bases. CDR3 length: 14 amino acids. This clone was seen once. The sequencing input was T cells isolated from PBMCs. The V call is TRBV7-6, the J call TRBJ2-3; possible D gene TRBD2, 6 bases. The sequence derives from a human donor in good health. CDR3 coding DNA: TGTGCCAGCAGCTTGGCGGGGAGCACAGATACGCAGTATTTT. Protein product: CASSLAGSTDTQYF.